The entry that follows covers one T cell receptor beta chain sequence. CD45RO-negative, CCR7-positively selected cells formed the naive CD8 fraction, excluding terminally differentiated effector memory CD45RA+ cells. The CDR3 sequence is 13 residues long. CDR1 is PRHDT, CDR2 FYEKMQ, per germline (reference sequence). V was pared by 5 bases and J by 0 bases, with 8 bases between. Source study methods: As immunoSEQ supplied junction-only sequences (without quality scores), filtering differed. The table came from immunoSEQ multiplex PCR; TCRdb's copy has only in-frame clones and leaves some out. Clone size and V and J calls were adopted from that table, with D and trimming inferred from the DNA. The top ten hold 24% of the sample, which has hundreds of thousands of clones, about 91% seen once. The sample is drawn from a study of shared clonotypes between healthy human individuals. The overall study: Donor ages ranged 18 to 49 years: a couple of women, a few men.

The sequenced sample consisted of naive CD8+ T cells sorted from blood. This rearrangement joins TRBV13 to TRBJ2-7; D is ambiguous. This clonotype originated in a man aged 25-45 years in good health. The CDR3 DNA follows: TGTGCCAGCAGCACCGACGACTCCTACGAGCAGTACTTC. Translated: CASSTDDSYEQYF.